This T cell receptor (beta chain) derives from a study of T cell responses to AZD1222 COVID-19 vaccine. Overall study results and limits: Spike-specific TCR breadth and depth grew following two AZD1222 doses. There were vaccine-associated CD4 TCRs across spike, dominant at 160-218 and 743-854. The donor group comprised mostly white British people and more females; the analysis possibly underestimated clonal diversity.

This CDR3 is built from 14 residues. V shed 4 bases and J 2 bases; nucleotides not matched to a gene: 6. The germline CDR1 and CDR2 sequences are SGHRS and YFSETQ. With regard to this clone: Its specificity is unknown.

Profiling relied on immunoSEQ multiplex PCR, and the TCRdb table lists in-frame clones only, not all of them. This table holds about 92,000 clones, roughly 88% found once. The TCR comes from an adult in good health. This material consisted of peripheral blood, taken on day 0 of AZD1222 vaccination. The chain links TRBV5-1 to TRBJ2-7; TRBD2 matches at 7 bases. CDR3 DNA sequence: TGCGCCAGCAGCCATAGCGGGCCGACCTACGAGCAGTACTTC. Residues: CASSHSGPTYEQYF.